This entry lists 30 T cell receptor beta chains sequenced from one sample in a study of radiotherapy plus CTLA-4 blockade in lung cancer. TCRdb's table, derived via immunoSEQ multiplex PCR, lists solely in-frame clones and lacks some. The sample carries around 80,000 clones, around 79% recorded once. The specimen was peripheral blood, collected from a patient treated with radiotherapy plus ipilimumab. The receptors originated from a human donor with non-small cell lung cancer whose response to radiotherapy plus ipilimumab could not be evaluated. Some clones in this sample may be carry-over from other donors' samples.

The CDR3 protein is CASSVGLAGGENIQYF. The DNA of the CDR3 is TGTGCCAGCAGCGTCGGACTAGCGGGGGGAGAAAACATTCAGTACTTC. J is TRBJ2-4 and V is TRBV9, with 14 nucleotides matching TRBD2. V lost 2 bases and J lost 5; bases outside the gene matches: 3. Germline lookup yields CDR1 SGDLS and CDR2 YYNGEE. This CDR3 has 16 residues.

This chain joins TRBV7-2 and TRBJ1-1, with D unclear. V lost 1 base and J lost 9, with 12 bases in between. Germline lookup yields CDR1 SGHTA and CDR2 FQGNSA. The CDR3 has 13 residues. In DNA, the CDR3 is TGTGCCAGCAGCTTAGGCCCGGTTTTAAAAGCTTTCTTT. Translation gives CASSLGPVLKAFF. The full variable domain, completed using reference TRBV7-2 and TRBJ1-1, is GAGVSQSPSNKVTEKGKDVELRCDPISGHTALYWYRQSLGQGLEFLIYFQGNSAPDKSGLPSDRFSAERTGGSVSTLTIQRTQQEDSAVYLCASSLGPVLKAFFGQGTRLTVV.

Notes on this clone: One end of the junction is discordant with germline, which a read error may explain. The chain has TRBV29-1 and TRBJ1-2, with a possible D match to TRBD1 (5 bases). The CDR3 extends over 9 amino acids. Germline CDR1 reads SQVTM; CDR2 reads ANQGSEA. The CDR3 sequence is CSGGDPVLF. For the CDR3, the DNA is TGCAGCGGCGGGGACCCCGTCCTCTTC.

About this clone itself: One end of the junction fails to match germline, which may point to a read error. In nucleotides, the CDR3 is TGTGCTAGCAGCCCGGGGACTAGCGGGGAGACCCAGTACTTC. Amino acids: CASSPGTSGETQYF. This chain links TRBV7-7 with TRBJ2-5; 12 bases are a match to TRBD2. The CDR3 runs to 14 residues. Germline lookup yields CDR1 SSHAT and CDR2 FNYEAQ (reference sequence).

The gene calls are TRBV19 and TRBJ2-7; TRBD2 aligns across 14 bases. The CDR3 extends over 16 amino acids. Germline CDR1 is LNHDA and CDR2 is SQIVND (reference sequence). J gave up 6 bases and V 5 bases, and 9 bases lay outside the gene matches. In DNA form, the CDR3 reads TGTGCCAGTAGTTCACGACTAGCGGGGGGGCATCGCGAGCAGTACTTC. It specifies CASSSRLAGGHREQYF.

This chain links TRBV2 with TRBJ1-4; 8 bases agree with TRBD1. Germline loops: CDR1 SNHLY, CDR2 FYNNEI. This CDR3 region has 13 residues. The trim removed 6 bases at V and 5 bases at J, leaving 2 bases unmatched. The CDR3 spells CASRRQGNEKLFF. Written as DNA, the CDR3 is TGTGCCAGCAGACGACAGGGGAATGAAAAACTGTTTTTT.

The chain joins TRBV6-1 to TRBJ1-1, with unresolved D. The germline V gene encodes CDR1 MNHNS and CDR2 SASEGT. The length of the CDR3 is 14 residues. V lost 0 bases and J 5 bases, leaving 10 bases between the germline ends. The DNA of the CDR3 is TGTGCCAGCAGTGAAGCCCCAGGACTAACTGAAGCTTTCTTT. Protein: CASSEAPGLTEAFF.

In its sample, this clone was seen a few times. The chain recombines TRBV7-6 with TRBJ2-5; D is undetermined. This CDR3 has 13 amino acids. V lost 5 bases, J lost 1 base, and 8 bases lay in between. CDR1 SGHVS and CDR2 FNYEAQ come from the germline V gene. CDR3 nucleotide sequence: TGTGCCAGCAGCCCAGGCCTCCAAGAGACCCAGTACTTC. It is translated as CASSPGLQETQYF.

The V and J genes are TRBV5-6 and TRBJ2-7; D gene ambiguous. The length of the CDR3 is 13 residues. V lost 4 bases and J 4 bases, leaving 12 bases between the germline ends. Looked up from germline, CDR1 is SGHDT and CDR2 is YYEEEE. CDR3 coding DNA: TGTGCCAGCAGCGGGTCTAGGTTTTACGAGCAGTACTTC. This gives the protein CASSGSRFYEQYF.

The chain uses TRBV11-2 and TRBJ1-1; TRBD1 matches at 9 bases. Per the germline V gene, CDR1 is SGHAT and CDR2 is FQNNGV. The ends lost 10 bases at V and 2 bases at J; junction bases unmatched: 11. The CDR3 is 15 residues long. CDR3 loop: CATTDPTGGNTEAFF. Written as DNA, the CDR3 is TGTGCCACCACGGATCCGACAGGGGGAAACACTGAAGCTTTCTTT.

CDR3 sequence reads: CASSSGTGHDGYTF. The CDR3 DNA reads TGTGCCAGCAGCTCCGGGACAGGGCATGATGGCTACACCTTC. The chain carries TRBV6-5 and TRBJ1-2; 9 nucleotides line up with TRBD1. Trimming removed 6 bases from V and 6 bases from J; junction bases left unmatched: 8. CDR3 length: 14 residues. CDR1 and CDR2 from the germline V gene are MNHEY and SVGAGI.

V gene TRBV28 combines with J gene TRBJ2-7; D call uncertain. V was clipped by 3 bases and J by 3 bases, with 12 bases between them. CDR3 length equals 14 residues. Germline CDR1 is MDHEN and CDR2 is SYDVKM. The CDR3 sequence is CASSLWQSDYEQYF. In DNA form, the CDR3 reads TGTGCCAGCAGTTTGTGGCAGTCAGACTACGAGCAGTACTTC. Full variable domain (missing parts from reference TRBV28 and TRBJ2-7): DVKVTQSSRYLVKRTGEKVFLECVQDMDHENMFWYRQDPGLGLRLIYFSYDVKMKEKGDIPEGYSVSREKKERFSLILESASTNQTSMYLCASSLWQSDYEQYFGPGTRLTVT.

The V gene is TRBV7-9, the J gene TRBJ2-7; 8 bases align to TRBD2. After removal of 5 bases from V and 4 bases from J, the junction contained 4 bases not matched to a gene. Germline V CDR1 and CDR2: SEHNR, FQNEAQ (reference sequence). The CDR3 is 13 amino acids. This chain's CDR3 is CASSARGAYEQYF. The CDR3 bases are TGTGCCAGCAGCGCGCGGGGGGCGTACGAGCAGTACTTC. Drawing the rest from reference TRBV7-9 and TRBJ2-7, the complete variable domain is DTGVSQNPRHKITKRGQNVTFRCDPISEHNRLYWYRQTLGQGPEFLTYFQNEAQLEKSRLLSDRFSAERPKGSFSTLEIQRTEQGDSAMYLCASSARGAYEQYFGPGTRLTVT.

The rearrangement links TRBV9 to TRBJ1-5; possible D gene TRBD1, 5 bases. The CDR3 runs to 15 residues. V shed 1 base and J shed 6 bases, with 14 bases lying between them. From germline, CDR1 is SGDLS and CDR2 YYNGEE. The CDR3 DNA reads as TGTGCCAGCAGCGTAAGTGGAGGGGCGGGTCAGCCCCAGCATTTT. Translation gives CASSVSGGAGQPQHF.

The chain carries TRBV11-2 and TRBJ1-4, with 10 positions matching TRBD1. V lost 4 bases, J lost 16 bases, and 12 bases stayed unmatched. The CDR3 is 14 residues long. Germline V gene lookup returns CDR1 SGHAT and CDR2 FQNNGV. CDR3: CASSSMGQGSSQFF. For the CDR3, the DNA is TGTGCCAGCAGCTCTATGGGACAGGGGAGTTCTCAGTTTTTT.

This clone was recorded a few times. The chain has TRBV28 and TRBJ1-4, with a tentative D call TRBD1 (5 bases). V was cut by 6 bases and J by 4 bases, with 12 bases left in between. The germline V gene has CDR1 MDHEN and CDR2 SYDVKM. The CDR3 runs to 14 residues. The CDR3 DNA sequence: TGTGCCAGCAGCTCTGGGGGGAATAATGAAAAACTGTTTTTT. It is translated as CASSSGGNNEKLFF.

The chain joins TRBV7-6 to TRBJ2-7, with a possible D match to TRBD2 (5 bases). This CDR3 has 15 residues. The V gene lost 1 base and the J gene lost 0 bases, with 10 bases spanning the gap. In germline, CDR1 is SGHVS, CDR2 FNYEAQ. CDR3 protein: CASSLEEGFSYEQYF. The CDR3 region has the DNA TGTGCCAGCAGCTTAGAAGAGGGTTTCTCCTACGAGCAGTACTTC.

This rearrangement joins TRBV5-4 to TRBJ2-2; TRBD2 matches 10 bases. Looked up from germline, CDR1 is SGHNT and CDR2 is YYREEE (reference sequence). The length of the CDR3 is 15 residues. With V trimmed by 7 bases and J by 11 bases, 14 bases remained unmatched. CDR3 sequence reads: CASSPTLAGNPELFF. For the CDR3, the DNA is TGTGCCAGCTCACCGACACTAGCGGGGAACCCCGAGCTGTTTTTT.

The V call is TRBV23-1, the J call TRBJ1-3; possibly TRBD1 for D (5 bases). TRBV23-1 is designated an ORF whose function remains uncertain. V lost 6 bases to trimming and J lost 4 bases, with 19 bases between them. The CDR3 loop spans 16 amino acids. CDR3 in amino acids: CASSGWGERGGNTIYF. As DNA, the CDR3 is TGCGCCAGCAGCGGGTGGGGGGAGCGTGGGGGAAACACCATATATTTT.

The V call is TRBV2, the J call TRBJ2-2; 10 bases agree with TRBD1. Germline V gene sequence: CDR1 SNHLY, CDR2 FYNNEI. Trimming cost V 3 bases and J 5 bases; bases outside gene matches: 3. The CDR3 is made up of 15 amino acids. The CDR3 is CASSDDRGRTGELFF. CDR3 coding DNA: TGTGCCAGCAGTGATGACAGGGGGCGAACCGGGGAGCTGTTTTTT.

This clone was seen ten or more times. The chain carries TRBV7-2 and TRBJ2-5, with 7 bases fitting TRBD2. After removal of 5 bases from V and 1 base from J, the junction contained 7 bases not matched to a gene. This CDR3 has 15 residues. CDR1 SGHTA and CDR2 FQGNSA come from the germline V gene. The DNA of the CDR3 is TGTGCCAGCAGCCCGGGGGGACTAATCCAAGAGACCCAGTACTTC. This codes for CASSPGGLIQETQYF.

This clone was seen a handful of times. The chain carries TRBV5-1 and TRBJ2-4, with TRBD1 as a possible D gene (5 bases). V was cut by 1 base and J by 0 bases, with 11 bases left in between. CDR1 SGHRS and CDR2 YFSETQ come from the germline V gene. The CDR3 contains 16 residues. The CDR3, as DNA: TGCGCCAGCAGCTTGCAGGGCCACATAGCCAAAAACATTCAGTACTTC. It encodes CASSLQGHIAKNIQYF.

The chain is built from TRBV7-9 and TRBJ2-5, with TRBD1 matching 9 bases. The DNA end is a closer match to TRBJ2-7, so the J assignment may be wrong. The CDR3 extends over 14 amino acids. Germline assignment: CDR1 SEHNR and CDR2 FQNEAQ (reference sequence). CDR3 protein: CASSLGDRVNEQYF. For the CDR3, the DNA is TGTGCCAGCAGCTTAGGGGACAGGGTCAACGAGCAGTACTTC.

V and J are TRBV18 and TRBJ1-1, with D possibly TRBD1 on 6 matching bases. The CDR3 sequence is 13 residues long. Trimming cost V 4 bases and J 7 bases, with 13 bases left between them. Germline V lookup: CDR1 KGHSH, CDR2 LQKENI. In nucleotides, the CDR3 is TGTGCCAGCTCACAACAGGGAAGCATTGAAGCTTTCTTT. Translated: CASSQQGSIEAFF.

The CDR3 loop is CASSLGRTTGELFF. CDR3 bases: TGTGCCAGCAGTTTGGGCCGAACCACCGGGGAGCTGTTTTTT. The J gene is TRBJ2-2, the V gene TRBV28; no clear D gene. The CDR3 consists of 14 residues. Trimming took 3 bases from V and 4 from J, leaving 9 bases between them. Germline V CDR1 and CDR2: MDHEN, SYDVKM. Looking up the rest from reference TRBV28 and TRBJ2-2 gives the full variable domain: DVKVTQSSRYLVKRTGEKVFLECVQDMDHENMFWYRQDPGLGLRLIYFSYDVKMKEKGDIPEGYSVSREKKERFSLILESASTNQTSMYLCASSLGRTTGELFFGEGSRLTVL.

V and J are TRBV9 and TRBJ2-1; 8 positions agree with TRBD1. The length of the CDR3 is 15 residues. In germline, CDR1 is SGDLS, CDR2 YYNGEE. V lost 2 bases, J lost 2 bases, and 3 bases stayed unmatched. In DNA, the CDR3 is TGTGCCAGCAGCGTTGGACAGGGCACCTACAATGAGCAGTTCTTC. It encodes CASSVGQGTYNEQFF.

V usage is TRBV5-1 and J usage is TRBJ2-1; TRBD2 matches at 10 bases. Per the germline V gene, CDR1 is SGHRS and CDR2 is YFSETQ. Unmatched junction bases numbered 4, after V lost 4 bases and J lost 6 bases. CDR3 length: 14 residues. The CDR3 nucleotides are TGCGCCAGCAGCCCTGGGACTAGCGCCAATGAGCAGTTCTTC. Residues: CASSPGTSANEQFF. The whole variable domain, filled in from reference TRBV5-1 and TRBJ2-1, reads KAGVTQTPRYLIKTRGQQVTLSCSPISGHRSVSWYQQTPGQGLQFLFEYFSETQRNKGNFPGRFSGRQFSNSRSEMNVSTLELGDSALYLCASSPGTSANEQFFGPGTRLTVL.

The chain has TRBV5-5 and TRBJ2-1; 7 bases are a match to TRBD1. The CDR3 is 15 amino acids. Germline V gene data show CDR1 as SGHKS and CDR2 as YYEKEE (reference sequence). The trim removed 4 bases at V and 6 bases at J, leaving 10 bases unmatched. CDR3 amino acids: CASSKRRDSPNEQFF. CDR3 nucleotide sequence: TGTGCCAGCAGCAAGCGACGGGACAGTCCCAATGAGCAGTTCTTC.

The chain links TRBV15 to TRBJ1-1; D unresolved. This CDR3 has 13 amino acids. V was cut by 7 bases and J by 1 base, with 10 bases left in between. The germline V gene encodes CDR1 LNHNV and CDR2 YYDKDF (reference sequence). The CDR3 nucleotides are TGTGCCACCACCTATGTCACGAACACTGAAGCTTTCTTT. Its translation is CATTYVTNTEAFF.

The genes are TRBV7-6 and TRBJ2-7; possible D gene TRBD2, 6 bases. From germline, CDR1 is SGHVS and CDR2 FNYEAQ. Trimming took 4 bases from V and 2 from J, leaving 18 bases between them. The CDR3 is 16 amino acids. CDR3 amino acids: CASSSTRGATPYEQYF. The CDR3 DNA reads as TGTGCCAGCAGCTCCACGCGGGGTGCCACCCCCTACGAGCAGTACTTC.